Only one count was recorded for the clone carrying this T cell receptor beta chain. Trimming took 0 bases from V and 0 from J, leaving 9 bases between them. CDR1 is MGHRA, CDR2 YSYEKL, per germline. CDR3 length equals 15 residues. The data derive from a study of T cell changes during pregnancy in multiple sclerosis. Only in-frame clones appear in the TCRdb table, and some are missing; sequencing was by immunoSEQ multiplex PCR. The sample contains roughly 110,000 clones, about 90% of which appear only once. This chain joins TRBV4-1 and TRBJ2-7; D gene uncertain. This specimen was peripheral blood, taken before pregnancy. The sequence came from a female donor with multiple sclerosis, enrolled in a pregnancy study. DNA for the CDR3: TGCGCCAGCAGCCAAGAGTACAGACCCTCCTACGAGCAGTACTTC. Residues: CASSQEYRPSYEQYF.